These T cell receptor beta chains were read from a single sample in a study of circulating and synovial CD4+ cells in juvenile arthritis. Produced via immunoSEQ multiplex PCR; TCRdb's table is partial and in-frame only. The data hold approximately 35,000 clones, with roughly 96% observed a single time. What was sequenced was CD4+ T cells from blood. Source of these receptors: a human donor with juvenile idiopathic arthritis. Each CDR3 is given with its conserved first and last residue. The order of the fields is V gene, J gene, clone size, D gene, CDR3 protein, CDR3 DNA. D genes are given only for firm matches. The listing skips clone size in some rows; elsewhere it reads once, few, many or a size class.

v_gene: TRBV5-6
j_gene: TRBJ1-3
abundance: few
d_gene: -
CDR3aa: CASSGGGFTGNTIYF
CDR3nt: TGTGCCAGCAGCGGAGGAGGATTTACCGGAAACACCATATATTTT

v_gene: TRBV18
j_gene: TRBJ2-3
abundance: -
d_gene: -
CDR3aa: CASSPGGKVTDTQYF
CDR3nt: TGTGCCAGCTCACCAGGCGGGAAAGTCACAGATACGCAGTATTTT

v_gene: TRBV5-6
j_gene: TRBJ1-3
abundance: -
d_gene: -
CDR3aa: CASSLLTPGNTIYF
CDR3nt: TGTGCCAGCAGCTTGTTGACTCCTGGAAACACCATATATTTT

v_gene: TRBV7-6
j_gene: TRBJ1-5
abundance: once
d_gene: -
CDR3aa: CASSLAAGSNQPQHF
CDR3nt: TGTGCCAGCAGCTTAGCGGCTGGCAGTAATCAGCCCCAGCATTTT

v_gene: TRBV28
j_gene: TRBJ1-5
abundance: -
d_gene: -
CDR3aa: CASSFLLDSQPQHF
CDR3nt: TGTGCCAGCAGTTTCCTTCTCGACAGCCAGCCCCAGCATTTT

v_gene: TRBV4-3
j_gene: TRBJ1-1
abundance: -
d_gene: TRBD1
CDR3aa: CASSQGQGDTEAFF
CDR3nt: TGCGCCAGCAGCCAGGGACAGGGTGACACTGAAGCTTTCTTT

v_gene: TRBV4-3
j_gene: TRBJ2-3
abundance: -
d_gene: -
CDR3aa: CASSQKLEYPQYF
CDR3nt: TGCGCCAGCAGCCAAAAATTGGAGTACCCCCAATATTTT

v_gene: TRBV28
j_gene: TRBJ2-7
abundance: -
d_gene: -
CDR3aa: CASRRQALDYEQYF
CDR3nt: TGTGCCAGCAGACGACAGGCCCTAGACTACGAGCAGTACTTC

v_gene: TRBV7-2
j_gene: TRBJ1-2
abundance: -
d_gene: -
CDR3aa: CASSHTSHYGYTF
CDR3nt: TGTGCCAGCAGCCATACATCACACTATGGCTACACCTTC

v_gene: TRBV14
j_gene: TRBJ2-1
abundance: -
d_gene: -
CDR3aa: CASSPPGGSYNEQFF
CDR3nt: TGTGCCAGCAGCCCCCCCGGGGGCTCCTACAATGAGCAGTTCTTC

v_gene: TRBV18
j_gene: TRBJ2-1
abundance: -
d_gene: TRBD2
CDR3aa: CASSPLTSMDEQFF
CDR3nt: TGTGCCAGCTCACCCCTGACTAGCATGGATGAGCAGTTCTTC

v_gene: TRBV7-9
j_gene: TRBJ2-2
abundance: -
d_gene: -
CDR3aa: CASSFGGLPPGELFF
CDR3nt: TGTGCCAGCAGCTTTGGGGGCCTCCCTCCCGGGGAGCTGTTTTTT

v_gene: TRBV23-1
j_gene: TRBJ1-5
abundance: -
d_gene: TRBD1
CDR3aa: CASSQPKRDRVTPQHF
CDR3nt: TGCGCCAGCAGTCAACCGAAACGGGACAGGGTAACACCCCAGCATTTT

v_gene: TRBV19
j_gene: TRBJ2-1
abundance: -
d_gene: -
CDR3aa: CASSNRWPNEQFF
CDR3nt: TGTGCCAGTAGCAACCGATGGCCCAATGAGCAGTTCTTC